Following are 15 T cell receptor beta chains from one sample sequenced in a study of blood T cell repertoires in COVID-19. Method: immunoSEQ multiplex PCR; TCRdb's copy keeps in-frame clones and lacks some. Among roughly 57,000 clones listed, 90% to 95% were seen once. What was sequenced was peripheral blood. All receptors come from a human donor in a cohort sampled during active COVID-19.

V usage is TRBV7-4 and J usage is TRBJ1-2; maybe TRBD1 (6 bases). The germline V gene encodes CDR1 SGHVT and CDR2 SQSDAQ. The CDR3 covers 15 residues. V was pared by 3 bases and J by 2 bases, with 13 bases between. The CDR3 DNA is TGTGCCAGCAGCTTTTACGGGGGGCACAACTATGGCTACACCTTC. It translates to CASSFYGGHNYGYTF.

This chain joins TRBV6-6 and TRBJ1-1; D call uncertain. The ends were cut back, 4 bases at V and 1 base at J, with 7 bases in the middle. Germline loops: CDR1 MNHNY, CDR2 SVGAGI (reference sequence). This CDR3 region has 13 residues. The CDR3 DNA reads TGTGCCAGCAGTTCCAGACAGAACACTGAAGCTTTCTTT. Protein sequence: CASSSRQNTEAFF.

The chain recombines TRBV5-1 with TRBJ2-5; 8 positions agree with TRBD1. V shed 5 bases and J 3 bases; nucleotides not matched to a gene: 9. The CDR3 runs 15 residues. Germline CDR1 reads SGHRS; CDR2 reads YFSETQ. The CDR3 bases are TGCGCCAGCAGTTTCACCGAGACAGGGGAAGAGACCCAGTACTTC. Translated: CASSFTETGEETQYF.

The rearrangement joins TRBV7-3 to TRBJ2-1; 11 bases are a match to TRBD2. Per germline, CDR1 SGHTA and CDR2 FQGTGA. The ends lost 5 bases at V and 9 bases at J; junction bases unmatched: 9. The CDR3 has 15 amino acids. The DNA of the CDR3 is TGTGCCAGCAGCGTAAATAGCGGGAGGGCCGCTGAGCAGTTCTTC. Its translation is CASSVNSGRAAEQFF.

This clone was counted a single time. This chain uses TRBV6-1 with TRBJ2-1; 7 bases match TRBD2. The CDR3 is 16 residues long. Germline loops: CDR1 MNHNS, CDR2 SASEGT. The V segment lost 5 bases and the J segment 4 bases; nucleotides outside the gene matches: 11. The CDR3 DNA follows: TGTGCCAGCAGTCAAGGAGCGGGGAACCATTACAATGAGCAGTTCTTC. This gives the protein CASSQGAGNHYNEQFF.

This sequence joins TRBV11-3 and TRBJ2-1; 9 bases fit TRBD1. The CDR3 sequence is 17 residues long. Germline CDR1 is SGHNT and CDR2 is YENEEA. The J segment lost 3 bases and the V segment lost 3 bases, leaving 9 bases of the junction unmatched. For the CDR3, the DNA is TGTGCCAGCAGCTTGCTGAGGGGGACAGGGCACTACAATGAGCAGTTCTTC. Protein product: CASSLLRGTGHYNEQFF.

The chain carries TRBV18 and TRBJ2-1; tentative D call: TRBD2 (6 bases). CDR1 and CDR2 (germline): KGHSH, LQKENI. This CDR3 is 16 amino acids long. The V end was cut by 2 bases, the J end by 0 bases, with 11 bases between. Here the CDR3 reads CASSPGDFSSYNEQFF. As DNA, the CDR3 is TGTGCCAGCTCACCAGGGGACTTTAGCTCCTACAATGAGCAGTTCTTC. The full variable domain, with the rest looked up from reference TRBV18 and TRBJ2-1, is NAGVMQNPRHLVRRRGQEARLRCSPMKGHSHVYWYRQLPEEGLKFMVYLQKENIIDESGMPKERFSAEFPKEGPSILRIQQVVRGDSAAYFCASSPGDFSSYNEQFFGPGTRLTVL.

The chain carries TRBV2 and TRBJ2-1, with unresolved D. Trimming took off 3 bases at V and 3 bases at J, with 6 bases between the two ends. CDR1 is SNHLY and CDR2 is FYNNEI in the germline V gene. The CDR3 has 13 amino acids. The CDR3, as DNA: TGTGCCAGCAGTGACCAGGACTACAATGAGCAGTTCTTC. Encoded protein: CASSDQDYNEQFF.

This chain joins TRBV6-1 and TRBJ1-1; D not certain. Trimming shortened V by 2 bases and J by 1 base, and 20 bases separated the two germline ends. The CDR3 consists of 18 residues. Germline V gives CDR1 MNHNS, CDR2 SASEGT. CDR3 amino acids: CASSESPSHVAGNTEAFF. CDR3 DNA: TGTGCCAGCAGTGAATCCCCCTCCCATGTGGCGGGGAACACTGAAGCTTTCTTT.

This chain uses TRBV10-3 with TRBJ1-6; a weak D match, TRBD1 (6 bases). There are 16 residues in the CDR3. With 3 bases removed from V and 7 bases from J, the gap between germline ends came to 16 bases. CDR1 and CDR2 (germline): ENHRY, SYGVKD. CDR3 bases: TGTGCCATCAGTGACCAGGGGTCCAGGGTGAATTCACCCCTCCACTTT. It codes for CAISDQGSRVNSPLHF.

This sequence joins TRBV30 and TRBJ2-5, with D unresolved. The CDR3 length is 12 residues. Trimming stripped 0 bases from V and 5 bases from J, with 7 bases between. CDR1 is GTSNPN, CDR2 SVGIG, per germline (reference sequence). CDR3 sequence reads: CAWSVVAETQYF. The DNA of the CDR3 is TGTGCCTGGAGTGTGGTAGCCGAGACCCAGTACTTC.

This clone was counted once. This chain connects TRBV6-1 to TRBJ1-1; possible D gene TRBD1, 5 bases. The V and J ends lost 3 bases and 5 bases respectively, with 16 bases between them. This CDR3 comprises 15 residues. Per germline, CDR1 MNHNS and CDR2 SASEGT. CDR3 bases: TGTGCCAGCAGTGAGATCTTAGGGGTTAAGACTGAAGCTTTCTTT. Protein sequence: CASSEILGVKTEAFF.

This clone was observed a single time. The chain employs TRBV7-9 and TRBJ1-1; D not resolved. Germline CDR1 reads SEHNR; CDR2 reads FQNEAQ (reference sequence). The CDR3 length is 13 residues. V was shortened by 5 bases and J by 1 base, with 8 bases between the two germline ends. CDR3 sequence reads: CASSRGENTEAFF. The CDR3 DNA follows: TGTGCCAGCAGCCGCGGAGAGAACACTGAAGCTTTCTTT.

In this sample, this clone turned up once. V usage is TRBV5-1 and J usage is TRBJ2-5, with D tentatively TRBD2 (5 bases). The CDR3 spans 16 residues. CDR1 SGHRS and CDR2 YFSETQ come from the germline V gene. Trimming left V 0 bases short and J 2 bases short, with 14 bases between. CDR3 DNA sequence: TGCGCCAGCAGCTTGGCTTCAGGCAGAGGGCAAGAGACCCAGTACTTC. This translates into CASSLASGRGQETQYF.

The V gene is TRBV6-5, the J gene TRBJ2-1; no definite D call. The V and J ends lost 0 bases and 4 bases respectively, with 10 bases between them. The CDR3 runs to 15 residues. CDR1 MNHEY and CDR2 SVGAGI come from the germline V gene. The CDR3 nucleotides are TGTGCCAGCAGTTACTCGAACCCCGGGTACAATGAGCAGTTCTTC. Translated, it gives CASSYSNPGYNEQFF.